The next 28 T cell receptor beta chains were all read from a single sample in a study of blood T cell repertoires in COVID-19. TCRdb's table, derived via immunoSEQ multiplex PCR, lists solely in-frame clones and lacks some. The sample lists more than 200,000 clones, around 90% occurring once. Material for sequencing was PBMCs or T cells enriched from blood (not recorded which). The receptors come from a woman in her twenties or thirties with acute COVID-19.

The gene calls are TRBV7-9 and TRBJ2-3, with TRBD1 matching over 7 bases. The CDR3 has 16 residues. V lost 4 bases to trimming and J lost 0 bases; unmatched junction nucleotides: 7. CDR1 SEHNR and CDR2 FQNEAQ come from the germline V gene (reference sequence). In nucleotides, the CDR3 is TGTGCCAGCAGCTCACAGGGGTCGACTAGCACAGATACGCAGTATTTT. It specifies CASSSQGSTSTDTQYF.

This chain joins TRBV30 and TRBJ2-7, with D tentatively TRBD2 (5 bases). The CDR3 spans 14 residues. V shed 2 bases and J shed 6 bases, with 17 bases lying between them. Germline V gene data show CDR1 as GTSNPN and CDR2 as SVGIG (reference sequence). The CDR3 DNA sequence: TGTGCCTGGAGTCCCGGACTGACTCCGGGCGAGCAGTACTTC. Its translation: CAWSPGLTPGEQYF.

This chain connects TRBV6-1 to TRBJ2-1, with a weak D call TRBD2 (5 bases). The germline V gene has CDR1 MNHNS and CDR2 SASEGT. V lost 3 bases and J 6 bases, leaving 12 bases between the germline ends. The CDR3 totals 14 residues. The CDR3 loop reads CASSDVRVANEQFF. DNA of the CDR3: TGTGCCAGCAGTGACGTGCGGGTTGCCAATGAGCAGTTCTTC.

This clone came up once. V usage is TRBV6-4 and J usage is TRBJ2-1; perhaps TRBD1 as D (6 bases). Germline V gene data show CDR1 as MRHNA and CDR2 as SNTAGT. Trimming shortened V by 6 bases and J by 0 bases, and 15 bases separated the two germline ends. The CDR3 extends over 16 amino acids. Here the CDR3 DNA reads TGTGCCAGCAGGCCCCTGGACAGTTACTCCTACAATGAGCAGTTCTTC. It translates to CASRPLDSYSYNEQFF.

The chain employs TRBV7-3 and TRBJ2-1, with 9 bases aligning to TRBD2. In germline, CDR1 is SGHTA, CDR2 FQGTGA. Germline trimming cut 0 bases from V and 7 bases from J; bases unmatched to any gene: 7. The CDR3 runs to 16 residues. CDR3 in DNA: TGTGCCAGCAGCTTAACGTTGGCGGGAGGGCCAAATGAGCAGTTCTTC. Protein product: CASSLTLAGGPNEQFF. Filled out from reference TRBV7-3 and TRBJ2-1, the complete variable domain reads GAGVSQTPSNKVTEKGKYVELRCDPISGHTALYWYRQSLGQGPEFLIYFQGTGAADDSGLPNDRFFAVRPEGSVSTLKIQRTERGDSAVYLCASSLTLAGGPNEQFFGPGTRLTVL.

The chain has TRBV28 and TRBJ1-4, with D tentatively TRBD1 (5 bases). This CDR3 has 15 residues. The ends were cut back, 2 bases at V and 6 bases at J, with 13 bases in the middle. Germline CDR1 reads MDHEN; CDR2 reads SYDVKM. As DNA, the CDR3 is TGTGCCAGCAGTTTAAGCACGGGACTTCATGAAAAACTGTTTTTT. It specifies CASSLSTGLHEKLFF. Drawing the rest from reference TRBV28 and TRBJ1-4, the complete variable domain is DVKVTQSSRYLVKRTGEKVFLECVQDMDHENMFWYRQDPGLGLRLIYFSYDVKMKEKGDIPEGYSVSREKKERFSLILESASTNQTSMYLCASSLSTGLHEKLFFGSGTQLSVL.

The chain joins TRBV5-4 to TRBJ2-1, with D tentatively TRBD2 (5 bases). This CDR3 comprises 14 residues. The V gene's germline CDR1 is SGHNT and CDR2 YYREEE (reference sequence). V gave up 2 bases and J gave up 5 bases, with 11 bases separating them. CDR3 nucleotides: TGTGCCAGCAGCTTAAGGCTGAGGGACAATGAGCAGTTCTTC. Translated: CASSLRLRDNEQFF. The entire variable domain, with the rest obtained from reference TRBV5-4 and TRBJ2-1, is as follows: ETGVTQSPTHLIKTRGQQVTLRCSSQSGHNTVSWYQQALGQGPQFIFQYYREEENGRGNFPPRFSGLQFPNYSSELNVNALELDDSALYLCASSLRLRDNEQFFGPGTRLTVL.

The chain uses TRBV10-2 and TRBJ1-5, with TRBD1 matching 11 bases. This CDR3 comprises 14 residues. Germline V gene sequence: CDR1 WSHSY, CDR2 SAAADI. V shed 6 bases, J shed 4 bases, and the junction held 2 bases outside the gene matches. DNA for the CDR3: TGCGCCAGCAGGGGGACAGGGGGGAATCAGCCCCAGCATTTT. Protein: CASRGTGGNQPQHF.

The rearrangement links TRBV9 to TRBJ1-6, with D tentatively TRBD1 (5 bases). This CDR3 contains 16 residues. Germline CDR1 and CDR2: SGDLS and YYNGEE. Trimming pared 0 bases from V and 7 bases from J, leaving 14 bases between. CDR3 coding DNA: TGTGCCAGCAGCGTAGAAGGCAGGGCGGGGAATTCACCCCTCCACTTT. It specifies CASSVEGRAGNSPLHF.

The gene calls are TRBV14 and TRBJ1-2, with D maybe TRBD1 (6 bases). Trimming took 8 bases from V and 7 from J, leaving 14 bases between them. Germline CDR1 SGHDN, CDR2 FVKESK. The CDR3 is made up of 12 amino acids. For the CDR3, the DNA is TGTGCCAGCTCAGCAGGGGCCGTTGGCTACACCTTC. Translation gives CASSAGAVGYTF.

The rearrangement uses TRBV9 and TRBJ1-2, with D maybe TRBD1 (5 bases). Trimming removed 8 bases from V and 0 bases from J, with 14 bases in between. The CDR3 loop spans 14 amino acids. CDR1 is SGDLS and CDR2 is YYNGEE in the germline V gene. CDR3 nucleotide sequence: TGTGCCAGTTCGGCGGGGGGGACTAACTATGGCTACACCTTC. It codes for CASSAGGTNYGYTF.

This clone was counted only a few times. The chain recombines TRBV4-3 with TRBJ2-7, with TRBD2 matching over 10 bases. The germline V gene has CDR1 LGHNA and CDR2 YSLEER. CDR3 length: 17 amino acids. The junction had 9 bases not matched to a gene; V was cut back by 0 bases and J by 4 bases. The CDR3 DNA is TGCGCCAGCAGCCAAGACCGGAGCGGGAGGGGAGCGTACGAGCAGTACTTC. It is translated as CASSQDRSGRGAYEQYF.

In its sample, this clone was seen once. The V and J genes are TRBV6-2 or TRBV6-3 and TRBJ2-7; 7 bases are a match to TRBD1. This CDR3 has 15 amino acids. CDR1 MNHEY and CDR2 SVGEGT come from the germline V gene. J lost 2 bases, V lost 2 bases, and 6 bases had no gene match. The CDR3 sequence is CASSYKGQAAYEQYF. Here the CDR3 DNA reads TGTGCCAGCAGTTACAAAGGACAGGCCGCCTACGAGCAGTACTTC.

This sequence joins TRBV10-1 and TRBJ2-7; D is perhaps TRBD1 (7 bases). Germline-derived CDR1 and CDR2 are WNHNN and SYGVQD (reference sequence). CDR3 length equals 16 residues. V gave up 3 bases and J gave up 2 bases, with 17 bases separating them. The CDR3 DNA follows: TGCGCCAGCAGTGAATCCGGGTCCAGGGGGGCCTACGAGCAGTACTTC. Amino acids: CASSESGSRGAYEQYF.

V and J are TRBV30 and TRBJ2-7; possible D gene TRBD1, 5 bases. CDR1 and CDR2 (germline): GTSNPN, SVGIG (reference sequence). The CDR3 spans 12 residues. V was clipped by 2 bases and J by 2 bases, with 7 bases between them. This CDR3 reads CAWSQGTYEQYF. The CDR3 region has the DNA TGTGCCTGGAGTCAGGGTACCTACGAGCAGTACTTC. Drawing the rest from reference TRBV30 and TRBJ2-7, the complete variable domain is SQTIHQWPATLVQPVGSPLSLECTVEGTSNPNLYWYRQAAGRGLQLLFYSVGIGQISSEVPQNLSASRPQDRQFILSSKKLLLSDSGFYLCAWSQGTYEQYFGPGTRLTVT.

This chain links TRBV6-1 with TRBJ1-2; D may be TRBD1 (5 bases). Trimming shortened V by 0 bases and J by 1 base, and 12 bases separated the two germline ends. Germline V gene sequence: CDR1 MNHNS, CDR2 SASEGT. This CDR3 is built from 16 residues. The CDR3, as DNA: TGTGCCAGCAGTGAAGCCGTCCGGGGACTTAACTATGGCTACACCTTC. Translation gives CASSEAVRGLNYGYTF.

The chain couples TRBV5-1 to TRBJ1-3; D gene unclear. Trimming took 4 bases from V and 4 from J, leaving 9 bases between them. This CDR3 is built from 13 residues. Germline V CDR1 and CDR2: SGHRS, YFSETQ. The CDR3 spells CASSPYSGNTIYF. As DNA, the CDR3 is TGCGCCAGCAGCCCGTATTCCGGAAACACCATATATTTT.

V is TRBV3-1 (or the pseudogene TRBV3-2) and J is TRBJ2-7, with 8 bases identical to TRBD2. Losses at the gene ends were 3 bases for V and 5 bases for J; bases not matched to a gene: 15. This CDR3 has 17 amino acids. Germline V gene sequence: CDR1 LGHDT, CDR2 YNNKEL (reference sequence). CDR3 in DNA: TGTGCCAGCAGCCACGAAGCCGGGACTAGAATATGGGACGAGCAGTACTTC. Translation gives CASSHEAGTRIWDEQYF.

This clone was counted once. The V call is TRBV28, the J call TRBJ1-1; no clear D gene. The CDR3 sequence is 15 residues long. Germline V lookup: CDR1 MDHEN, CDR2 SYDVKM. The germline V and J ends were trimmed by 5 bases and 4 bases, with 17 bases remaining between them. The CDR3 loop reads CASSIALGGGTEAFF. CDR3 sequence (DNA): TGTGCCAGCAGTATAGCATTGGGAGGAGGCACTGAAGCTTTCTTT.

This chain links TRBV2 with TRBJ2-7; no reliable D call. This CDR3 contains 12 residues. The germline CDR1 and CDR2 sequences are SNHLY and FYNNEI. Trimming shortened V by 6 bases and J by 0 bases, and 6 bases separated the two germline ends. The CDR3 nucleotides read TGTGCCAGCAGACAGAGCTCCTACGAGCAGTACTTC. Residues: CASRQSSYEQYF.

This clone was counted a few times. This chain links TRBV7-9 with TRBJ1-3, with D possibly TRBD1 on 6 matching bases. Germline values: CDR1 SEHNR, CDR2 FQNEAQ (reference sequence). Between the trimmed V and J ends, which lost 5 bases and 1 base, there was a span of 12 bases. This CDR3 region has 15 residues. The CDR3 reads CASSTQTGSGNTIYF. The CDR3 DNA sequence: TGTGCCAGCAGCACTCAGACAGGATCTGGAAACACCATATATTTT.

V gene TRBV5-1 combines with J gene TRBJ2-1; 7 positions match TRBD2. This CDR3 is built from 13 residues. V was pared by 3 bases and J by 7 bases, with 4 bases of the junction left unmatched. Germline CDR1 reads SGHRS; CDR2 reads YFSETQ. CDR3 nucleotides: TGCGCCAGCAGCTCCCCCGGGGGGAATGAGCAGTTCTTC. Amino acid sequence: CASSSPGGNEQFF. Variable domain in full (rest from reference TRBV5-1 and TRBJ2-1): KAGVTQTPRYLIKTRGQQVTLSCSPISGHRSVSWYQQTPGQGLQFLFEYFSETQRNKGNFPGRFSGRQFSNSRSEMNVSTLELGDSALYLCASSSPGGNEQFFGPGTRLTVL.

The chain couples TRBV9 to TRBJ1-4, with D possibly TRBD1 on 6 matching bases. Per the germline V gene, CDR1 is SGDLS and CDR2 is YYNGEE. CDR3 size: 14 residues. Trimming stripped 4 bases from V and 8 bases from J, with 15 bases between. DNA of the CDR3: TGTGCCAGCAGCCCCACAGGGCGTCGGGAAAAACTGTTTTTT. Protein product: CASSPTGRREKLFF. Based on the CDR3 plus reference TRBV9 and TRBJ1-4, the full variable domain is DSGVTQTPKHLITATGQRVTLRCSPRSGDLSVYWYQQSLDQGLQFLIQYYNGEERAKGNILERFSAQQFPDLHSELNLSSLELGDSALYFCASSPTGRREKLFFGSGTQLSVL.

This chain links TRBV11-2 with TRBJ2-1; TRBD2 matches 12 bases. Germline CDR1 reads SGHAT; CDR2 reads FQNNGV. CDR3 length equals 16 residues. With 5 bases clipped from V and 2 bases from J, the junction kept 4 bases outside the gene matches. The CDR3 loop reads CASSQTSGSAYNEQFF. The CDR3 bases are TGTGCCAGCAGCCAGACTAGCGGGAGTGCCTACAATGAGCAGTTCTTC.

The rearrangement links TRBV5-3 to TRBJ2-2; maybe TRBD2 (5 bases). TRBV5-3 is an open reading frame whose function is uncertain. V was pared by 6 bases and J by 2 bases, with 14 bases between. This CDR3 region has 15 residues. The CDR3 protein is CARKGGLLNTGELFF. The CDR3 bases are TGTGCCAGAAAGGGCGGACTCCTAAACACCGGGGAGCTGTTTTTT.

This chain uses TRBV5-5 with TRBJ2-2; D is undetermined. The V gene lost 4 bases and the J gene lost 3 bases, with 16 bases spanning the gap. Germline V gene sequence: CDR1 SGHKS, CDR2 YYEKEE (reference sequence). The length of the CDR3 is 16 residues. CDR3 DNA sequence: TGTGCCAGCAGCCCGGCACGTGGTCGGGACACCGGGGAGCTGTTTTTT. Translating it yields CASSPARGRDTGELFF. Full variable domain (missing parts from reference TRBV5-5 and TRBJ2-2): DAGVTQSPTHLIKTRGQQVTLRCSPISGHKSVSWYQQVLGQGPQFIFQYYEKEERGRGNFPDRFSARQFPNYSSELNVNALLLGDSALYLCASSPARGRDTGELFFGEGSRLTVL.

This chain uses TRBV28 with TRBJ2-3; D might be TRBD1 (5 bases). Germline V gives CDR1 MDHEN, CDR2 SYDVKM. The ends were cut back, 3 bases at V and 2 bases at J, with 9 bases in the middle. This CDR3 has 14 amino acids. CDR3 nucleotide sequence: TGTGCCAGCAGTTTGGACACTAACACAGATACGCAGTATTTT. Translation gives CASSLDTNTDTQYF.

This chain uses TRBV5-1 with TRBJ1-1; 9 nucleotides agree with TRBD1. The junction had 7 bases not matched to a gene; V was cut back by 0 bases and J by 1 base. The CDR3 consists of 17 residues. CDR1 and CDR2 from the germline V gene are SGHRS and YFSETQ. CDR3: CASSLVPTGGGNTEAFF. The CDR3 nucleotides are TGCGCCAGCAGCTTGGTCCCCACAGGGGGCGGGAACACTGAAGCTTTCTTT. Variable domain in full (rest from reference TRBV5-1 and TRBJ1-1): KAGVTQTPRYLIKTRGQQVTLSCSPISGHRSVSWYQQTPGQGLQFLFEYFSETQRNKGNFPGRFSGRQFSNSRSEMNVSTLELGDSALYLCASSLVPTGGGNTEAFFGQGTRLTVV.